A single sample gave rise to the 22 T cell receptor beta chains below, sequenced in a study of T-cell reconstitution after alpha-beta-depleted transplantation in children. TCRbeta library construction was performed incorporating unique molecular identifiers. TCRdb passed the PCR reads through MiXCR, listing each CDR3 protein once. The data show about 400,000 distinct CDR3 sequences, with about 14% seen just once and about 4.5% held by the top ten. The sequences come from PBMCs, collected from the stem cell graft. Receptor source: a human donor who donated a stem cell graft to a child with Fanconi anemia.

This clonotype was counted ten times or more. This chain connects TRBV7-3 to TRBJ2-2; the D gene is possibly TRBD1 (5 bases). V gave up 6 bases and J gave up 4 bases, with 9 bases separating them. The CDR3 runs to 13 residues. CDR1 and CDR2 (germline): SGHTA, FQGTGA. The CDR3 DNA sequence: TGTGCCAGCAGTTTAGACAGCACCGGGGAGCTGTTTTTT. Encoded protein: CASSLDSTGELFF.

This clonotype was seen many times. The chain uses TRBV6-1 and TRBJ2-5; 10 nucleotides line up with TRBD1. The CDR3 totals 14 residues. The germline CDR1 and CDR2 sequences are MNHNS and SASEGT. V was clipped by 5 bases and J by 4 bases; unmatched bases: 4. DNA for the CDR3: TGTGCCAGCAGTCCCCGGGACAGGGGAGAGACCCAGTACTTC. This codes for CASSPRDRGETQYF.

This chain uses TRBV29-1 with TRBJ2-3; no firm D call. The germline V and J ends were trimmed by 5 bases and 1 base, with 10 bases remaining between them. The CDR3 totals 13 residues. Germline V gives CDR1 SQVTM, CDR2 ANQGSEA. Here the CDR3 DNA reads TGCAGCGTTCATGAAGACGGCACAGATACGCAGTATTTT. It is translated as CSVHEDGTDTQYF.

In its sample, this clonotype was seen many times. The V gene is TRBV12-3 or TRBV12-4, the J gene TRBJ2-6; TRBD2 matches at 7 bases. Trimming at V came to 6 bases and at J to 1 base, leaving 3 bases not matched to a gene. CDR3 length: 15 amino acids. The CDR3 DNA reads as TGTGCCAGCAGCTTGGGAGGGTCTGGGGCCAACGTCCTGACTTTC. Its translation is CASSLGGSGANVLTF.

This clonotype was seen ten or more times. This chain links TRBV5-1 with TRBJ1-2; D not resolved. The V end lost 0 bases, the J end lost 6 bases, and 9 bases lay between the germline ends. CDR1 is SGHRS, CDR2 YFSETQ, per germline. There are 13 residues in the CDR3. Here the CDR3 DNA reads TGCGCCAGCAGCTTGGAAGGGTCCAATGGCTACACCTTC. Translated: CASSLEGSNGYTF.

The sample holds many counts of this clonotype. CDR3 protein: CASSLMGDEDTQYF. In DNA, the CDR3 is TGCGCCAGCAGCTTGATGGGAGATGAAGATACGCAGTATTTT. The genes are TRBV5-1 and TRBJ2-3; D may be TRBD2 (5 bases). Germline loops: CDR1 SGHRS, CDR2 YFSETQ. CDR3 length equals 14 residues. The ends were cut back, 1 base at V and 5 bases at J, with 11 bases in the middle.

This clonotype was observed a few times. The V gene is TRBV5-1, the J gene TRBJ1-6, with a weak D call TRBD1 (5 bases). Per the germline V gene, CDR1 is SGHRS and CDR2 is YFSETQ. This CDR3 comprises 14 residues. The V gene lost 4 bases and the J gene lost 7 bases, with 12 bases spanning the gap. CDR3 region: CASSRDGGNSPLHF. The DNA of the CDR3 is TGCGCCAGCAGCCGGGACGGTGGCAATTCACCCCTCCACTTT.

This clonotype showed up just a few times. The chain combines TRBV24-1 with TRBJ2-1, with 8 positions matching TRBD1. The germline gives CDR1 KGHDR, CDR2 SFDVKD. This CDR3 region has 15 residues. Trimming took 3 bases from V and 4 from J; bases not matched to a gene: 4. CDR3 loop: CATSDPGQGYNEQFF. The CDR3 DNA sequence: TGTGCCACCAGTGATCCCGGACAGGGTTACAATGAGCAGTTCTTC.

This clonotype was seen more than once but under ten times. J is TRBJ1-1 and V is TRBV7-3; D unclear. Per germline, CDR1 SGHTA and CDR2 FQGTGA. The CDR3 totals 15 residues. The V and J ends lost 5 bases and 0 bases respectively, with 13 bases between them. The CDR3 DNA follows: TGTGCCAGCAGCCTGGACGGTTACATGAACACTGAAGCTTTCTTT. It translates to CASSLDGYMNTEAFF.

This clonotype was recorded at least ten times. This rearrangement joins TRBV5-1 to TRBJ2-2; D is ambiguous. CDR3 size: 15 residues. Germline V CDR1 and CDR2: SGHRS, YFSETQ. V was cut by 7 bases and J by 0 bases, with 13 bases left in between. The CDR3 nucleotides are TGCGCCAGCTCAGAGGACGTCACGAACACCGGGGAGCTGTTTTTT. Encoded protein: CASSEDVTNTGELFF.

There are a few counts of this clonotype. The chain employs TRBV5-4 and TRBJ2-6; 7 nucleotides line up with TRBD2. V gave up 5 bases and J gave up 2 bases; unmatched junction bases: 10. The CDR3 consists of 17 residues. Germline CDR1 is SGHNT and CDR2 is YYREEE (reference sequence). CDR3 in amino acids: CASRWGGAGTGANVLTF. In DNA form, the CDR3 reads TGTGCCAGCAGGTGGGGGGGAGCTGGGACTGGGGCCAACGTCCTGACTTTC. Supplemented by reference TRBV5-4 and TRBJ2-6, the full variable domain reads ETGVTQSPTHLIKTRGQQVTLRCSSQSGHNTVSWYQQALGQGPQFIFQYYREEENGRGNFPPRFSGLQFPNYSSELNVNALELDDSALYLCASRWGGAGTGANVLTFGAGSRLTVL.

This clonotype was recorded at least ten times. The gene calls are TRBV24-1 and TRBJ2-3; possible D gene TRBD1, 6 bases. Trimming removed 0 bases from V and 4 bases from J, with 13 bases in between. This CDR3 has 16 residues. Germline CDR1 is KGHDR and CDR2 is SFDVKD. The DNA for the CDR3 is TGTGCCACCAGTGATTTGTCGACAGGTTTTTCAGATACGCAGTATTTT. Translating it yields CATSDLSTGFSDTQYF.

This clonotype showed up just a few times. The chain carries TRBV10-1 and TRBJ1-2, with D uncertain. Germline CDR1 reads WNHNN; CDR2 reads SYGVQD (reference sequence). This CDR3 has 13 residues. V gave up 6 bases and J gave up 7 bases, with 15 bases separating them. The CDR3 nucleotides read TGCGCCAGCAGCAAAGCCACAAATGGTGGCTACACCTTC. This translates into CASSKATNGGYTF.

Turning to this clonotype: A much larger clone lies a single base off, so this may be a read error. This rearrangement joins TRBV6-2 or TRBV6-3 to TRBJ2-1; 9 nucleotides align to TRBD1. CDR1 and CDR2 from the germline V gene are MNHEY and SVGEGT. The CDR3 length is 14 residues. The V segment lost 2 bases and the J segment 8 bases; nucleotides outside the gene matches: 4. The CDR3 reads CASSYPTGGDEQFF. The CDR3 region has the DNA TGTGCCAGCAGTTACCCGACAGGGGGTGATGAGCAGTTCTTC.

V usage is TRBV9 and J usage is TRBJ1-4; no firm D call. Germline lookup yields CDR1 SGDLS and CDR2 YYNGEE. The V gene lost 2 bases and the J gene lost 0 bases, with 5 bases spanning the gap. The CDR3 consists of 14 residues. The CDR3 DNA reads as TGTGCCAGCAGCGTGAAGCCAACTAATGAAAAACTGTTTTTT. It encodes CASSVKPTNEKLFF.

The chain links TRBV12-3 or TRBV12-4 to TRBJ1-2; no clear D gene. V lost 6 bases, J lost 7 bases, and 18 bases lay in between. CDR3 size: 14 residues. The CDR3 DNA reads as TGTGCCAGCAGCTCGGGATCCCTGGTGGTTGGCTACACCTTC. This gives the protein CASSSGSLVVGYTF.

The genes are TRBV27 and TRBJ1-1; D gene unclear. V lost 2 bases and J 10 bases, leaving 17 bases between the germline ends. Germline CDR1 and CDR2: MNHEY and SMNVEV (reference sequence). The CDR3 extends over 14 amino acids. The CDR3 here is CASSLDRTRSGAFF. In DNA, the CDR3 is TGTGCCAGCAGTTTAGACCGGACCCGAAGCGGAGCTTTCTTT.

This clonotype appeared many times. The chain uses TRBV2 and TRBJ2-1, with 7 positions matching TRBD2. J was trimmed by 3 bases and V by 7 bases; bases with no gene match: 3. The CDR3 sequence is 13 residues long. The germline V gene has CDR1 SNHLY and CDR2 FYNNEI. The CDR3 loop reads CASKLADYNEQFF. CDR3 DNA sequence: TGTGCCAGCAAGCTAGCGGACTACAATGAGCAGTTCTTC.

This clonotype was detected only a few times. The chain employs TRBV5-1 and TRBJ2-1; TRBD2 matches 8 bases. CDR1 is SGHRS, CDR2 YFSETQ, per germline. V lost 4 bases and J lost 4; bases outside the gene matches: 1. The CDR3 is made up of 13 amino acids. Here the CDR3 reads CASSRGGYNEQFF. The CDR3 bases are TGCGCCAGCAGCCGGGGGGGGTACAATGAGCAGTTCTTC.

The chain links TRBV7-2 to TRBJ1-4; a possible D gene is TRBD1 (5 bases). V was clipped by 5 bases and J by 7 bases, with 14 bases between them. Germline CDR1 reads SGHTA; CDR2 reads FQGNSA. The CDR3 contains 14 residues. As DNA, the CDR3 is TGTGCCAGCAGCCGTATGGGGGGAAGTGAAAAACTGTTTTTT. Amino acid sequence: CASSRMGGSEKLFF.

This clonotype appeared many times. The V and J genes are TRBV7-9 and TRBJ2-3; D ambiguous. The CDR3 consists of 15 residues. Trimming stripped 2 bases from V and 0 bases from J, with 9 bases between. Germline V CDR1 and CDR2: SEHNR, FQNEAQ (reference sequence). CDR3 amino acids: CASSLLVTSTDTQYF. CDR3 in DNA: TGTGCCAGCAGCTTATTGGTCACTAGCACAGATACGCAGTATTTT.

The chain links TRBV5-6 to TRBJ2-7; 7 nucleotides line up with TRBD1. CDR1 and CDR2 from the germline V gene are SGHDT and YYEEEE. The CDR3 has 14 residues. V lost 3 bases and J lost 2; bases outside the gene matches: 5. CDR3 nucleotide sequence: TGTGCCAGCAGCTCCGGGACAGACCCCTACGAGCAGTACGTC. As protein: CASSSGTDPYEQYV.